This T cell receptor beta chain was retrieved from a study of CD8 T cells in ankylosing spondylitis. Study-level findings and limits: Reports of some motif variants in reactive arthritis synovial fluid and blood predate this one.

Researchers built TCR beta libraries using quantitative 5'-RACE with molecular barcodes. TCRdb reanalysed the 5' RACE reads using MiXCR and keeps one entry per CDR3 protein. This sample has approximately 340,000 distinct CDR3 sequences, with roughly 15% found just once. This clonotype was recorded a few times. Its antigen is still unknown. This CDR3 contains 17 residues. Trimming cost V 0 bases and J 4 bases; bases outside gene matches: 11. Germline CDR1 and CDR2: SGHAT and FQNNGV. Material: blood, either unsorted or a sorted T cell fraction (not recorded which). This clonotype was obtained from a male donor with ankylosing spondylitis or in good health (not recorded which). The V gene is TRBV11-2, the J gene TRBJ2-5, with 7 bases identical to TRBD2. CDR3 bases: TGTGCCAGCAGCTTAGATTTGGGCGGGAGATATGGAGAGACCCAGTACTTC. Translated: CASSLDLGGRYGETQYF.